A selection of T cell receptor beta chains follows, all from one sample in a study of cytomegalovirus exposure and HLA in healthy donors. The repertoire was sequenced with immunoSEQ multiplex PCR; TCRdb's copy has only in-frame clones and lacks some. The profile shows about 190,000 clones, roughly 77% of them singletons. The sample comprised PBMCs. The receptors were gathered from a man aged 30 to 45 in good health and CMV-seropositive. Both conserved end residues are part of each CDR3. Fields, in order: CDR3 protein, CDR3 DNA, clone size, J gene, D gene, V gene. The D gene is left open where the match is weak. Not every row has a clone size; where given, it reads once, few, many or a size class.

CDR3: CASSLGGGGNTIYF
DNA: TGTGCCAGCAGCTTAGGGGGGGGAGGAAACACCATATATTTT
size: NA
J: TRBJ1-3
D: NA
V: TRBV7-2

CDR3: CASSLTGGQETQYF
DNA: TGTGCCAGCAGTTTAACAGGGGGCCAAGAGACCCAGTACTTC
size: few
J: TRBJ2-5
D: TRBD1
V: TRBV28

CDR3: CASSLTRIGAYNEQFF
DNA: TGTGCCAGCAGCCTAACCAGGATCGGGGCCTACAATGAGCAGTTCTTC
size: NA
J: TRBJ2-1
D: NA
V: TRBV14

CDR3: CASSIDGGLSNQPQHF
DNA: TGTGCCAGTAGTATAGACGGCGGACTGAGCAATCAGCCCCAGCATTTT
size: NA
J: TRBJ1-5
D: NA
V: TRBV19

CDR3: CASSSRNAASETQYF
DNA: TGCGCCAGCAGCTCTAGGAATGCAGCGTCGGAGACCCAGTACTTC
size: NA
J: TRBJ2-5
D: NA
V: TRBV5-1

CDR3: CASSSRQGLGDGYTF
DNA: TGTGCCAGCAGCTCCCGACAGGGACTTGGAGATGGCTACACCTTC
size: NA
J: TRBJ1-2
D: TRBD1
V: TRBV11-2

CDR3: CSVGGANYNEQFF
DNA: TGCAGCGTTGGTGGAGCAAACTACAATGAGCAGTTCTTC
size: few
J: TRBJ2-1
D: NA
V: TRBV29-1

CDR3: CASSFQGAAGNTIYF
DNA: TGTGCCAGCAGTTTTCAGGGGGCCGCCGGAAACACCATATATTTT
size: NA
J: TRBJ1-3
D: TRBD1
V: TRBV27

CDR3: CASSLRDRTYEQYF
DNA: TGCGCCAGCAGCCTCCGGGACAGGACCTACGAGCAGTACTTC
size: NA
J: TRBJ2-7
D: TRBD1
V: TRBV4-1

CDR3: CASSRSENTGELFF
DNA: TGTGCCAGCAGCCGATCAGAGAACACCGGGGAGCTGTTTTTT
size: NA
J: TRBJ2-2
D: NA
V: TRBV2

CDR3: CASSSTGGHSGANVLTF
DNA: TGTGCCAGCAGTTCGACAGGGGGGCACTCTGGGGCCAACGTCCTGACTTTC
size: NA
J: TRBJ2-6
D: TRBD1
V: TRBV5-4

CDR3: CASSDWKNRRTSGRRNPYEQYF
DNA: TGTGCCAGCAGTGACTGGAAAAACAGGCGGACTAGCGGGAGGAGGAACCCCTACGAGCAGTACTTC
size: few
J: TRBJ2-7
D: TRBD2
V: TRBV6-4

CDR3: CAWSARGNTEAFF
DNA: TGTGCCTGGAGTGCTCGGGGGAACACTGAAGCTTTCTTT
size: NA
J: TRBJ1-1
D: NA
V: TRBV30

CDR3: CASSQTGELFF
DNA: TGTGCCAGCAGTCAAACCGGGGAGCTGTTTTTT
size: NA
J: TRBJ2-2
D: NA
V: TRBV5-4

CDR3: CASSLTDLGYGYTF
DNA: TGTGCCAGCAGCCTGACAGACCTAGGCTATGGCTACACCTTC
size: once
J: TRBJ1-2
D: NA
V: TRBV14

CDR3: CASKGRTGSLNTGELFF
DNA: TGTGCCAGCAAAGGGAGGACAGGGAGTTTGAACACCGGGGAGCTGTTTTTT
size: NA
J: TRBJ2-2
D: TRBD1
V: TRBV27

CDR3: CASSVGSAISYEQYF
DNA: TGTGCCAGCAGCGTAGGCAGTGCCATCTCCTACGAGCAGTACTTC
size: NA
J: TRBJ2-7
D: NA
V: TRBV9

CDR3: CASSKGDSTLNEKLFF
DNA: TGTGCCAGCAGCAAGGGGGACAGCACCCTTAATGAAAAACTGTTTTTT
size: once
J: TRBJ1-4
D: TRBD1
V: TRBV7-9

CDR3: CASSLEGLAGIFSYEQYF
DNA: TGTGCCAGCAGCTTAGAGGGACTAGCGGGTATTTTCTCCTACGAGCAGTACTTC
size: NA
J: TRBJ2-7
D: TRBD2
V: TRBV11-2

CDR3: CASSQEVGAGLGLNYGYTF
DNA: TGCGCCAGCAGCCAAGAAGTGGGGGCCGGACTGGGTTTGAACTATGGCTACACCTTC
size: NA
J: TRBJ1-2
D: NA
V: TRBV4-3

CDR3: CASSQVERRGTEAFF
DNA: TGCGCCAGCAGCCAAGTAGAACGTAGAGGGACTGAAGCTTTCTTT
size: NA
J: TRBJ1-1
D: NA
V: TRBV4-3

CDR3: CASSYGADYEQYF
DNA: TGTGCCAGCAGTTACGGGGCAGACTACGAGCAGTACTTC
size: few
J: TRBJ2-7
D: NA
V: TRBV6-5

CDR3: CASSFYRVWSNQPQHF
DNA: TGTGCCAGCAGCTTCTACAGGGTTTGGAGCAATCAGCCCCAGCATTTT
size: NA
J: TRBJ1-5
D: NA
V: TRBV5-8

CDR3: CASSIQGLGNTIYF
DNA: TGTGCCAGCAGCATCCAGGGTTTAGGAAACACCATATATTTT
size: NA
J: TRBJ1-3
D: NA
V: TRBV5-6

CDR3: CASSLGQGGNNSPLHF
DNA: TGTGCCAGCAGCTTGGGACAGGGGGGTAATAATTCACCCCTCCACTTT
size: NA
J: TRBJ1-6
D: TRBD1
V: TRBV5-8

CDR3: CASSLVMAGQETQYF
DNA: TGTGCCAGCAGCTTAGTTATGGCGGGCCAAGAGACCCAGTACTTC
size: NA
J: TRBJ2-5
D: NA
V: TRBV7-2

CDR3: CASNPGTTRTEAFF
DNA: TGTGCCAGCAACCCTGGGACGACTAGGACTGAAGCTTTCTTT
size: NA
J: TRBJ1-1
D: NA
V: TRBV7-9